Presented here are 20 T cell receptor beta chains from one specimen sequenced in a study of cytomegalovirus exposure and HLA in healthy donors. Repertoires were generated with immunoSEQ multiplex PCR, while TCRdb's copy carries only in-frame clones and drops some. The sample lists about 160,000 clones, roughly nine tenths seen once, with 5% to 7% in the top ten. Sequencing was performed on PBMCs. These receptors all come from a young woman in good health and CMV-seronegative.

The DNA of the CDR3 is TGTGCCAGCAGCCAAGAAGGCGGCAGGGGAGGCGGCTACACCTTC. Its translation: CASSQEGGRGGGYTF. The chain is built from TRBV4-2 and TRBJ1-2, with a tentative D call TRBD1 (6 bases). Germline CDR1 is LGHNA and CDR2 is YNFKEQ. V was pared by 0 bases and J by 8 bases, with 16 bases between. There are 15 residues in the CDR3.

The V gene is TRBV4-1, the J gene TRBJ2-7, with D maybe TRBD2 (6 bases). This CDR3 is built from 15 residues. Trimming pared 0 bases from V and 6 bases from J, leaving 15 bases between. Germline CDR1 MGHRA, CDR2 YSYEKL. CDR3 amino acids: CASSQDQARRAEQYF. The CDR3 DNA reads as TGCGCCAGCAGCCAAGATCAGGCCCGGAGGGCCGAGCAGTACTTC.

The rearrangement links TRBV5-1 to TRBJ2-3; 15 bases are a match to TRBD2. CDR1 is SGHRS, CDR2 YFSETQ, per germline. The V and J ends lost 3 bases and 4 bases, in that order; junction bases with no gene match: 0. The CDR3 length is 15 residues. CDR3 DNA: TGCGCCAGCAGCTGGACTAGCGGGAGGGCAGATACGCAGTATTTT. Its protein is CASSWTSGRADTQYF.

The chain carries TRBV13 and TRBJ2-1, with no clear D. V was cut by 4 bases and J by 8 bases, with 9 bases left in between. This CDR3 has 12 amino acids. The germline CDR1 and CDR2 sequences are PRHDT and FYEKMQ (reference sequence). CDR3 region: CASSSSYDEQFF. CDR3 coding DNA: TGTGCCAGCAGCTCCTCGTACGATGAGCAGTTCTTC.

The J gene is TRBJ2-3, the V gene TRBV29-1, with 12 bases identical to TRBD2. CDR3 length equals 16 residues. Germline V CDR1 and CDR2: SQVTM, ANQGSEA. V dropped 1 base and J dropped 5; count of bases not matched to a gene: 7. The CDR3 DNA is TGCAGCGTTGAAGTGCTAGCGGGGGGGTCTAGAGATACGCAGTATTTT. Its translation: CSVEVLAGGSRDTQYF.

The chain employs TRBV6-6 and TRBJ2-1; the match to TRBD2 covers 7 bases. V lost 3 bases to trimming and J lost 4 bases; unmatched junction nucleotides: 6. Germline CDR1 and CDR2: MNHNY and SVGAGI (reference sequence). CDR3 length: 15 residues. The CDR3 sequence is CASSYGGGPYNEQFF. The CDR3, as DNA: TGTGCCAGCAGTTATGGCGGGGGTCCATACAATGAGCAGTTCTTC.

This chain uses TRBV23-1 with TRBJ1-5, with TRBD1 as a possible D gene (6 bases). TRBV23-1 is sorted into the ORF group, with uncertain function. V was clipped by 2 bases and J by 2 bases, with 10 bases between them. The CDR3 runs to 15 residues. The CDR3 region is CASSQHRAGNQPQHF. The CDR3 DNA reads TGCGCCAGCAGTCAACACAGGGCGGGCAATCAGCCCCAGCATTTT.

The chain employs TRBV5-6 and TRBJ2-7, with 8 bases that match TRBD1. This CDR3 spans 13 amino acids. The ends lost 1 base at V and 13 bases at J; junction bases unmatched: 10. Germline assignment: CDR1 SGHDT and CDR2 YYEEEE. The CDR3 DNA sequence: TGTGCCAGCAGCTTGCCCGGACAGGGCGGAGGCTACTTC. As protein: CASSLPGQGGGYF.

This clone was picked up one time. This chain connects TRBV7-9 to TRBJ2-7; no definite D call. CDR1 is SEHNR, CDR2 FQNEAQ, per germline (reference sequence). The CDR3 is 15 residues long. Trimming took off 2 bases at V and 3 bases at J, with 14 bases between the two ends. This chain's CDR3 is CASSLLASRYYEQYF. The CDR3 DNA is TGTGCCAGCAGCTTATTAGCTAGTCGCTACTACGAGCAGTACTTC.

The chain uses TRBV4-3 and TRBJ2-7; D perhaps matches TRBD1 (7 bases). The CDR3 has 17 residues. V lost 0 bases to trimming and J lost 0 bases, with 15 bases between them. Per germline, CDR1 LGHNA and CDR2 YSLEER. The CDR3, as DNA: TGCGCCAGCAGCCAAGATTACGCGGGACAGCCCTCCTACGAGCAGTACTTC. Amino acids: CASSQDYAGQPSYEQYF.

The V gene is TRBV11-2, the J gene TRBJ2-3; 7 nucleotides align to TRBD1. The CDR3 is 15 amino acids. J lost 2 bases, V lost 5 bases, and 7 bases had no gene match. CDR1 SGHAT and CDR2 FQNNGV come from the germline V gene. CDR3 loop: CASSQRTGDTDTQYF. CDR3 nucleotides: TGTGCCAGCAGCCAGCGGACAGGAGACACAGATACGCAGTATTTT.

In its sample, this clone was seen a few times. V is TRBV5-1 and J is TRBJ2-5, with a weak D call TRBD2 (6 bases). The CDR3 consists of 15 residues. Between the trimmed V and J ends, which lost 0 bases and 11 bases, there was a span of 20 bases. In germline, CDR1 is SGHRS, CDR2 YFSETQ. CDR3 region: CASSLVTGLPQPQYF. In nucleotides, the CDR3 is TGCGCCAGCAGCTTGGTGACGGGACTCCCACAGCCACAGTACTTC.

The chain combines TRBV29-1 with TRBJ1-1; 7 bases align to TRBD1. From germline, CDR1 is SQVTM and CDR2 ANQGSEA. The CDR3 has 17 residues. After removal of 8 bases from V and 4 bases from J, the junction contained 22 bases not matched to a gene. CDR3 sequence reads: CSSLGDSETDWGTEAFF. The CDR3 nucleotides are TGCAGCTCCTTGGGGGACAGCGAAACTGATTGGGGCACTGAAGCTTTCTTT.

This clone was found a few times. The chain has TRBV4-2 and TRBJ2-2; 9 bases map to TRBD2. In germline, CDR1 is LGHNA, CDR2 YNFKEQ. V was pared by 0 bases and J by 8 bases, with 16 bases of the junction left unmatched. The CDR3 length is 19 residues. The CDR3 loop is CASSQELRSGLAGPGELFF. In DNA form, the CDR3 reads TGTGCCAGCAGCCAAGAGTTGAGATCGGGACTAGCCGGACCGGGGGAGCTGTTTTTT.

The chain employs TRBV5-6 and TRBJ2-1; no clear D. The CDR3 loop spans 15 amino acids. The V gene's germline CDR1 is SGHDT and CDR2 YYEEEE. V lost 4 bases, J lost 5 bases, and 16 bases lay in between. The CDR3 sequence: CASSPTPRQNNEQFF. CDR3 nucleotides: TGTGCCAGCAGCCCCACCCCCCGCCAAAACAATGAGCAGTTCTTC.

The CDR3 reads CSVERGTSGMNEQYF. In nucleotides, the CDR3 is TGCAGCGTTGAACGGGGGACTAGCGGGATGAACGAGCAGTACTTC. The rearrangement uses TRBV29-1 and TRBJ2-7; 13 nucleotides align to TRBD2. The CDR3 extends over 15 amino acids. The ends lost 2 bases at V and 5 bases at J; junction bases unmatched: 6. Looked up from germline, CDR1 is SQVTM and CDR2 is ANQGSEA.

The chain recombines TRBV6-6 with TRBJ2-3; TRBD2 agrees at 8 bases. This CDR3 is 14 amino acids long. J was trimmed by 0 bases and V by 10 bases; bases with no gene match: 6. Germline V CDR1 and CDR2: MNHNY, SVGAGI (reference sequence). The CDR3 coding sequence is TGTGCCACCTCGGGGGGGGTAAGCACAGATACGCAGTATTTT. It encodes CATSGGVSTDTQYF.

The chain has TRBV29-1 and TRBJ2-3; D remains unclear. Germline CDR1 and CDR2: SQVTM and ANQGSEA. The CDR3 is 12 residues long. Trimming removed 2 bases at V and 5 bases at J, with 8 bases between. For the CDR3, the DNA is TGCAGCGTTGAAAAGGTTCGAGATACGCAGTATTTT. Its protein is CSVEKVRDTQYF.

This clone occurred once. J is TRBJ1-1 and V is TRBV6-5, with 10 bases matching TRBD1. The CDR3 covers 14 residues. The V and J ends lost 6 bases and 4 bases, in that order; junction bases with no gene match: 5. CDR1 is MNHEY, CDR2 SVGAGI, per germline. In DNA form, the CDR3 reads TGTGCCAGCAGCTTACGGGACAGGGGCACTGAAGCTTTCTTT. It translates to CASSLRDRGTEAFF.

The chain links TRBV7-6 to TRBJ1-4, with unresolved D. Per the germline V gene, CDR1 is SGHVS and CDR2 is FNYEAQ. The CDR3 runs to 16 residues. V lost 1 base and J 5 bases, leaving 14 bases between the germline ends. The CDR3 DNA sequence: TGTGCCAGCAGCTTAGAGGCCCCCGAGGAAAATGAAAAACTGTTTTTT. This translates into CASSLEAPEENEKLFF.